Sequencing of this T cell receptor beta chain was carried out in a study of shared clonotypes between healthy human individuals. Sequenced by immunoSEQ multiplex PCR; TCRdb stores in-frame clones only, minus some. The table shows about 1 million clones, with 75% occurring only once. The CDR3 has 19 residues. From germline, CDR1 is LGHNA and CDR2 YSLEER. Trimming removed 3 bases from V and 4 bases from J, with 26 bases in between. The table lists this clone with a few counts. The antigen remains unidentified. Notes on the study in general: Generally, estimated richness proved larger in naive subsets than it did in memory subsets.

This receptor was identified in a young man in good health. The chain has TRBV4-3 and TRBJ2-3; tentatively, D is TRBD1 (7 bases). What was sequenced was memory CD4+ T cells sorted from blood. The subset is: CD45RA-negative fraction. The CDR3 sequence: CASSQTGGRAGGFPDTQYF. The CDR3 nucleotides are TGCGCCAGCAGCCAGACAGGAGGGAGAGCAGGGGGGTTCCCAGATACGCAGTATTTT.